These 24 T cell receptor beta chains share one sample of origin, sequenced in a study of regulatory T cells. The primer mix had 52 TRBV and 13 TRBJ primers. Using immunoSEQ multiplex PCR, the repertoire was profiled, and TCRdb retains in-frame clones only, with some absent. In the table there are roughly 15,000 clones, roughly 90% of which are singletons. Sequences were obtained from CD8+ T cells sorted from blood. These receptors came from a person aged 18 to 35 with CD3G deficiency.

The rearrangement links TRBV30 to TRBJ2-2; possibly TRBD1 for D (5 bases). V lost 1 base to trimming and J lost 3 bases, with 9 bases between them. Germline CDR1 reads GTSNPN; CDR2 reads SVGIG (reference sequence). This CDR3 has 14 residues. In DNA, the CDR3 is TGTGCCTGGAGTGAAGGGGCGGACACCGGGGAGCTGTTTTTT. Translating it yields CAWSEGADTGELFF.

V is TRBV19 and J is TRBJ1-4, with 8 nucleotides matching TRBD1. This CDR3 region has 16 residues. V lost 5 bases and J lost 0; bases outside the gene matches: 5. Germline V CDR1 and CDR2: LNHDA, SQIVND (reference sequence). This CDR3 reads CASSFGQGATNEKLFF. CDR3 nucleotides: TGTGCCAGTAGTTTCGGACAGGGTGCAACTAATGAAAAACTGTTTTTT.

This chain joins TRBV6-1 and TRBJ2-7; 12 nucleotides align to TRBD1. From germline, CDR1 is MNHNS and CDR2 SASEGT. After removal of 0 bases from V and 3 bases from J, the junction contained 9 bases not matched to a gene. The CDR3 totals 18 residues. The CDR3 protein is CASSEAPGQGALGYEQYF. Here the CDR3 DNA reads TGTGCCAGCAGTGAAGCCCCGGGACAGGGGGCGCTGGGCTACGAGCAGTACTTC.

The gene calls are TRBV4-1 and TRBJ2-7; 8 nucleotides align to TRBD1. The CDR3 runs 13 residues. Germline loops: CDR1 MGHRA, CDR2 YSYEKL. Trimming took 6 bases from V and 4 from J; bases not matched to a gene: 5. The CDR3 loop reads CASRGQGSYEQYF. The CDR3 nucleotides read TGCGCCAGCAGAGGACAGGGTTCTTACGAGCAGTACTTC.

This sequence joins TRBV9 and TRBJ1-1, with 9 bases identical to TRBD1. Germline V gene data show CDR1 as SGDLS and CDR2 as YYNGEE. The ends lost 0 bases at V and 3 bases at J; junction bases unmatched: 3. There are 15 residues in the CDR3. The CDR3 protein is CASSVAGTGYTEAFF. In nucleotides, the CDR3 is TGTGCCAGCAGCGTAGCGGGGACAGGGTACACTGAAGCTTTCTTT.

The V gene is TRBV15, the J gene TRBJ1-5, with D hard to call. CDR3 length equals 16 residues. Germline CDR1 is LNHNV and CDR2 is YYDKDF (reference sequence). Trimming took 0 bases from V and 1 from J, leaving 10 bases between them. CDR3 in DNA: TGTGCCACCAGCAGAGAAGTTCTCACGAGCAATCAGCCCCAGCATTTT. Amino acids: CATSREVLTSNQPQHF.

V usage is TRBV4-3 and J usage is TRBJ1-6; D is ambiguous. The CDR3 spans 16 residues. Germline lookup yields CDR1 LGHNA and CDR2 YSLEER. V lost 0 bases to trimming and J lost 8 bases, with 14 bases between them. The CDR3 DNA reads TGCGCCAGCAGCCAAGACCTATTGGAACTTCATTCACCCCTCCACTTT. This translates into CASSQDLLELHSPLHF.

This clone was seen once. A junction boundary mismatches the germline segment, possibly from a read error. This chain joins TRBV10-3 and TRBJ2-3; D is perhaps TRBD2 (5 bases). The germline gives CDR1 ENHRY, CDR2 SYGVKD. This CDR3 contains 13 residues. The CDR3 here is CASSYGDTDTQYF. CDR3 bases: TGTGCCAGCAGTTACGGGGATACAGATACGCAGTATTTT.

CDR3 nucleotides: TGTGCCAGCAGCTCTGGACTTCCGGGCGCTGAAGCTTTCTTT. It is translated as CASSSGLPGAEAFF. The chain is built from TRBV5-6 and TRBJ1-1, with D uncertain. Between the trimmed V and J ends, which lost 3 bases and 6 bases, there was a span of 15 bases. Germline CDR1 reads SGHDT; CDR2 reads YYEEEE. The CDR3 has 14 amino acids.

J is TRBJ1-2 and V is TRBV11-2, with TRBD1 as a possible D gene (6 bases). Germline V gene sequence: CDR1 SGHAT, CDR2 FQNNGV. The CDR3 extends over 15 amino acids. V lost 2 bases, J lost 2 bases, and 12 bases lay in between. CDR3 sequence reads: CASSLPRDTNYGYTF. The CDR3 DNA sequence: TGTGCCAGCAGCTTACCTCGGGACACGAACTATGGCTACACCTTC.

The rearrangement uses TRBV5-1 and TRBJ1-4; D is unresolved. Germline V gene sequence: CDR1 SGHRS, CDR2 YFSETQ. Trimming removed 0 bases at V and 0 bases at J, with 6 bases between. The CDR3 has 15 residues. The CDR3 coding sequence is TGCGCCAGCAGCTTGGAAGTTGCAACTAATGAAAAACTGTTTTTT. Its translation: CASSLEVATNEKLFF.

The rearrangement links TRBV7-8 to TRBJ2-1; D possibly uses TRBD1 or TRBD2 (5 bases each). The CDR3 runs 15 residues. V dropped 6 bases and J dropped 3 bases, with 15 bases sitting between them. CDR1 is SGHVS, CDR2 FQNEAQ, per germline. The CDR3 sequence is CASRISEGLYNEQFF. As DNA, the CDR3 is TGTGCCAGCAGGATTAGCGAGGGGCTCTACAATGAGCAGTTCTTC.

The J gene is TRBJ1-4, the V gene TRBV28; 9 nucleotides match TRBD1. CDR3 length: 14 amino acids. V was pared by 5 bases and J by 10 bases, with 8 bases of the junction left unmatched. CDR1 MDHEN and CDR2 SYDVKM come from the germline V gene. The CDR3 loop reads CASSPRTGVAKLFF. DNA of the CDR3: TGTGCCAGCAGTCCCCGGACAGGGGTGGCAAAACTGTTTTTT.

In the case of this clone: It is likely a read error: a sequence one base away is far more abundant. Other DNA sequences within the sample encode an identical CDR3. The chain couples TRBV7-9 to TRBJ2-2; D is possibly TRBD1 (6 bases). With 5 bases removed from V and 3 bases from J, the gap between germline ends came to 10 bases. Germline V gene sequence: CDR1 SEHNR, CDR2 FQNEAQ (reference sequence). The CDR3 runs 14 residues. CDR3 amino acids: CASSIRQDTGELFF. The DNA of the CDR3 is TGTGCCAGCAGCATTAGACAGGACACCGGGGAGCTGTTTTTT.

The chain recombines TRBV12-5 with TRBJ1-2; TRBD1 agrees at 7 bases. Germline trimming cut 2 bases from V and 2 bases from J; bases unmatched to any gene: 14. The germline V gene encodes CDR1 LGHNT and CDR2 FRNRAP. The CDR3 length is 18 residues. The CDR3 DNA reads TGTGCTAGTGGTTTGACCTACGAAGGGCCAGGGGGAAACTATGGCTACACCTTC. Translating gives CASGLTYEGPGGNYGYTF.

The CDR3 nucleotides are TGTGCCAGCAGCTCAGACCCGGCAGGTGCCACTGAAGCTTTCTTT. Its protein is CASSSDPAGATEAFF. The chain recombines TRBV9 with TRBJ1-1; D is uncertain. The CDR3 has 15 residues. V shed 4 bases and J shed 4 bases, with 17 bases lying between them. The germline gives CDR1 SGDLS, CDR2 YYNGEE.

The J gene is TRBJ2-2, the V gene TRBV6-5; weak D call: TRBD1 (5 bases). There are 13 residues in the CDR3. The V end lost 2 bases, the J end lost 5 bases, and 6 bases lay between the germline ends. Germline V gives CDR1 MNHEY, CDR2 SVGAGI. This CDR3 reads CASSYGATGELFF. CDR3 DNA: TGTGCCAGCAGTTACGGGGCTACCGGGGAGCTGTTTTTT.

The chain uses TRBV27 and TRBJ1-2, with unresolved D. Germline values: CDR1 MNHEY, CDR2 SMNVEV (reference sequence). The CDR3 covers 14 residues. V lost 2 bases and J lost 3, with 10 bases in between. The CDR3 coding sequence is TGTGCCAGCAGTTTAAGTAACAGCCACTATGGCTACACCTTC. Its protein is CASSLSNSHYGYTF.

The chain has TRBV30 and TRBJ1-1, with TRBD1 identical over 9 bases. V lost 3 bases to trimming and J lost 5 bases; unmatched junction nucleotides: 10. The CDR3 runs to 15 residues. Per germline, CDR1 GTSNPN and CDR2 SVGIG (reference sequence). The CDR3 reads CAWRALGQGWTEAFF. The CDR3 bases are TGTGCCTGGAGGGCCTTAGGACAGGGGTGGACTGAAGCTTTCTTT.

This clone showed up just once. The genes are TRBV5-4 and TRBJ2-3; TRBD2 aligns across 10 bases. Looked up from germline, CDR1 is SGHNT and CDR2 is YYREEE (reference sequence). J gave up 2 bases and V 4 bases, and 10 bases lay outside the gene matches. The CDR3 has 17 residues. CDR3 nucleotides: TGTGCCAGCAGCCCGGGGCCCCTAGCGGGGGACACAGATACGCAGTATTTT. Protein: CASSPGPLAGDTDTQYF.

This rearrangement joins TRBV27 to TRBJ2-2; no clear D. The CDR3 sequence is 13 residues long. From germline, CDR1 is MNHEY and CDR2 SMNVEV (reference sequence). V was cut by 3 bases and J by 6 bases, with 8 bases left in between. The CDR3 DNA reads as TGTGCCAGCAGTTTTCTGGAAGCCGGGGAGCTGTTTTTT. It codes for CASSFLEAGELFF.

This clone was found a few times. The rearrangement joins TRBV7-6 to TRBJ1-1; no definite D call. Trimming took 1 base from V and 0 from J, leaving 3 bases between them. This CDR3 is 13 amino acids long. CDR1 and CDR2 (germline): SGHVS, FNYEAQ. The CDR3 DNA follows: TGTGCCAGCAGCTTAGACGTGAACACTGAAGCTTTCTTT. Its protein is CASSLDVNTEAFF.

The rearrangement links TRBV4-2 to TRBJ1-5, with D possibly matching TRBD1 (6 bases). The germline CDR1 and CDR2 sequences are LGHNA and YNFKEQ. The CDR3 consists of 16 residues. V was cut by 3 bases and J by 2 bases, with 14 bases left in between. The CDR3 DNA reads as TGTGCCAGCAGCCACGAACAGGGCACTCGCAATCAGCCCCAGCATTTT. This codes for CASSHEQGTRNQPQHF.

The rearrangement joins TRBV13 to TRBJ1-2; possibly TRBD1 for D (5 bases). The CDR3 contains 15 residues. Trimming removed 0 bases from V and 4 bases from J, with 12 bases in between. The germline V gene has CDR1 PRHDT and CDR2 FYEKMQ (reference sequence). The chain's CDR3 is CASSLGRGVPYGYTF. CDR3 nucleotide sequence: TGTGCCAGCAGCTTAGGTCGGGGGGTTCCCTATGGCTACACCTTC.